This T cell receptor (beta chain) derives from a study of T cells in Graves' hyperthyroidism and ophthalmopathy. The study's findings and limits: Ophthalmopathy stood apart from stable hyperthyroidism in a 13 V-J model. Most clonotypes expanded in the thyroid (above 0.001) were also present in blood. Ophthalmopathy onset followed model prediction by a median approximately 5.9 months.

Amplification of TCR beta CDR3 regions was performed using RNA transcripts as template. Initially, a first-round RT-PCR of the TCR CDR3 employed the HTBI primer set. TCRdb re-called the multiplex PCR reads with MiXCR, one entry per CDR3 protein. Here the sample spans about 700,000 distinct CDR3 sequences, about 45% being singletons. As to this clonotype: The antigen remains unidentified.

Pregnant or lactating patients were excluded, as were those with uncontrolled infection or other autoimmune disease. V lost 6 bases and J lost 0; bases outside the gene matches: 8. CDR1 and CDR2 (germline): SQVTM, ANQGSEA. The CDR3 is 15 residues long. The sequence came from an adult man with Graves' disease, either hyperthyroidism or ophthalmopathy (not recorded which). What was sequenced was peripheral blood or thyroid tissue (not recorded which). The gene calls are TRBV29-1 and TRBJ1-1; 9 bases are shared with TRBD1. The chain's CDR3 is CSVRQGVSMNTEAFF. The CDR3 DNA is TGCAGCGTCCGACAGGGGGTGAGCATGAACACTGAAGCTTTCTTT.